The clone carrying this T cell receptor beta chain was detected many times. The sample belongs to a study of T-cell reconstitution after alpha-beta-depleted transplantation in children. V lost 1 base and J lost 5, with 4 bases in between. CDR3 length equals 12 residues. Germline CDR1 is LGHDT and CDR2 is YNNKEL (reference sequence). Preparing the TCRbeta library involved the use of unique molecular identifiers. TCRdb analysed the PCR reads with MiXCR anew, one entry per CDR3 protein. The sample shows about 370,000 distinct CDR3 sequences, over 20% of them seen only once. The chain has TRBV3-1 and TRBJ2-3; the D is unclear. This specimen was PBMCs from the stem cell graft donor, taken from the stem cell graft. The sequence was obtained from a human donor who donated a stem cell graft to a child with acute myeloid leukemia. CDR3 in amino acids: CASSQGLDTQYF. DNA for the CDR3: TGTGCCAGCAGCCAAGGGCTAGATACGCAGTATTTT.